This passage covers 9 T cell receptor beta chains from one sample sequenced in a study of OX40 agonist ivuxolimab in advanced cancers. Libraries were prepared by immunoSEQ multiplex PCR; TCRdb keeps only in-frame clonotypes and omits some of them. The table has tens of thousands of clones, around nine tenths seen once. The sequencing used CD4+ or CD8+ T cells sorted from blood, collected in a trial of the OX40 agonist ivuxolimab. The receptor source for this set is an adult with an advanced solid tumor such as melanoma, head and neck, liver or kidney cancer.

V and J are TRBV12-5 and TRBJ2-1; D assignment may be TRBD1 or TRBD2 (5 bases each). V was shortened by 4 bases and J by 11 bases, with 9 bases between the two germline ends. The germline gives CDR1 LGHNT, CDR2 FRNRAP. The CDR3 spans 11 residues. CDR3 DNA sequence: TGTGCTAGTGGTTCGGGGCTTCAGCAGTTCTTC. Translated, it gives CASGSGLQQFF.

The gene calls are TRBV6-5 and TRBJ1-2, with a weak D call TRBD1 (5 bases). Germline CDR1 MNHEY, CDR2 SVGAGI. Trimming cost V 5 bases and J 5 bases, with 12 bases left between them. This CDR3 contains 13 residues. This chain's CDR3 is CASSLQAWYGYTF. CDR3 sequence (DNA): TGTGCCAGCAGTCTACAGGCGTGGTATGGCTACACCTTC.

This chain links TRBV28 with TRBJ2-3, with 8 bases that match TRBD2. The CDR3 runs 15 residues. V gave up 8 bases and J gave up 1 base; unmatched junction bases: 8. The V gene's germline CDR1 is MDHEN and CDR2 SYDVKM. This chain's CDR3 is CASRPGGEGTDTQYF. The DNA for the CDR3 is TGTGCCAGCCGACCCGGGGGGGAGGGCACAGATACGCAGTATTTT. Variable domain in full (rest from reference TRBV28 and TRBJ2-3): DVKVTQSSRYLVKRTGEKVFLECVQDMDHENMFWYRQDPGLGLRLIYFSYDVKMKEKGDIPEGYSVSREKKERFSLILESASTNQTSMYLCASRPGGEGTDTQYFGPGTRLTVL.

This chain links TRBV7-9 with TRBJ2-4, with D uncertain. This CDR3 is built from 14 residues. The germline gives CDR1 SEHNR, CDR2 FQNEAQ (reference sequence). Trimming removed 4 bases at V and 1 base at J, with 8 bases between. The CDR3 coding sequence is TGTGCCAGCAGCTCCAGGTCCGCCAAAAACATTCAGTACTTC. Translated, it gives CASSSRSAKNIQYF.

CDR3 DNA sequence: TGTGCCAGCTCACCATCGTTACAGAGTTCCACAGATACGCAGTATTTT. This codes for CASSPSLQSSTDTQYF. The rearrangement joins TRBV18 to TRBJ2-3; D is unresolved. Per the germline V gene, CDR1 is KGHSH and CDR2 is LQKENI. The CDR3 loop spans 16 amino acids. Trimming left V 2 bases short and J 2 bases short, with 14 bases between.

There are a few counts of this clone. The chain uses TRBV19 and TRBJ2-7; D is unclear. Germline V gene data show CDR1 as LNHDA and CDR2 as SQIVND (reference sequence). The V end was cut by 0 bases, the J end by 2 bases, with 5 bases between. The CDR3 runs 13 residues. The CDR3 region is CASSIDQTYEQYF. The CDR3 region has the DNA TGTGCCAGTAGTATAGATCAGACCTACGAGCAGTACTTC.

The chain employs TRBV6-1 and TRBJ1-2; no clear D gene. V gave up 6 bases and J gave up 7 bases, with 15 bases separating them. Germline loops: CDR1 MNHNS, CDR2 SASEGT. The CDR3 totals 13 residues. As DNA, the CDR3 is TGTGCCAGCAGCTATGGGTCGGTGGCTGGCTACACCTTC. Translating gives CASSYGSVAGYTF.

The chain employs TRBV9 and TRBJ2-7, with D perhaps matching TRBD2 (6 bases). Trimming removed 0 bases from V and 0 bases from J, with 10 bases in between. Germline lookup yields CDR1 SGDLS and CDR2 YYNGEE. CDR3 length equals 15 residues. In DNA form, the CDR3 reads TGTGCCAGCAGCGTAGCTGTGGACTACTCCTACGAGCAGTACTTC. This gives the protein CASSVAVDYSYEQYF.

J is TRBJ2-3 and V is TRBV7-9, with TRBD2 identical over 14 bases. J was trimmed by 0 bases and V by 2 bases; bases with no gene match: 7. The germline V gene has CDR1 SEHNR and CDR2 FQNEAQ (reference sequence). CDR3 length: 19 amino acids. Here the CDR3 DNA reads TGTGCCAGCAGCTTACCTGGACTAGCGGGAGGAGCTAGCACAGATACGCAGTATTTT. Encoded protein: CASSLPGLAGGASTDTQYF.